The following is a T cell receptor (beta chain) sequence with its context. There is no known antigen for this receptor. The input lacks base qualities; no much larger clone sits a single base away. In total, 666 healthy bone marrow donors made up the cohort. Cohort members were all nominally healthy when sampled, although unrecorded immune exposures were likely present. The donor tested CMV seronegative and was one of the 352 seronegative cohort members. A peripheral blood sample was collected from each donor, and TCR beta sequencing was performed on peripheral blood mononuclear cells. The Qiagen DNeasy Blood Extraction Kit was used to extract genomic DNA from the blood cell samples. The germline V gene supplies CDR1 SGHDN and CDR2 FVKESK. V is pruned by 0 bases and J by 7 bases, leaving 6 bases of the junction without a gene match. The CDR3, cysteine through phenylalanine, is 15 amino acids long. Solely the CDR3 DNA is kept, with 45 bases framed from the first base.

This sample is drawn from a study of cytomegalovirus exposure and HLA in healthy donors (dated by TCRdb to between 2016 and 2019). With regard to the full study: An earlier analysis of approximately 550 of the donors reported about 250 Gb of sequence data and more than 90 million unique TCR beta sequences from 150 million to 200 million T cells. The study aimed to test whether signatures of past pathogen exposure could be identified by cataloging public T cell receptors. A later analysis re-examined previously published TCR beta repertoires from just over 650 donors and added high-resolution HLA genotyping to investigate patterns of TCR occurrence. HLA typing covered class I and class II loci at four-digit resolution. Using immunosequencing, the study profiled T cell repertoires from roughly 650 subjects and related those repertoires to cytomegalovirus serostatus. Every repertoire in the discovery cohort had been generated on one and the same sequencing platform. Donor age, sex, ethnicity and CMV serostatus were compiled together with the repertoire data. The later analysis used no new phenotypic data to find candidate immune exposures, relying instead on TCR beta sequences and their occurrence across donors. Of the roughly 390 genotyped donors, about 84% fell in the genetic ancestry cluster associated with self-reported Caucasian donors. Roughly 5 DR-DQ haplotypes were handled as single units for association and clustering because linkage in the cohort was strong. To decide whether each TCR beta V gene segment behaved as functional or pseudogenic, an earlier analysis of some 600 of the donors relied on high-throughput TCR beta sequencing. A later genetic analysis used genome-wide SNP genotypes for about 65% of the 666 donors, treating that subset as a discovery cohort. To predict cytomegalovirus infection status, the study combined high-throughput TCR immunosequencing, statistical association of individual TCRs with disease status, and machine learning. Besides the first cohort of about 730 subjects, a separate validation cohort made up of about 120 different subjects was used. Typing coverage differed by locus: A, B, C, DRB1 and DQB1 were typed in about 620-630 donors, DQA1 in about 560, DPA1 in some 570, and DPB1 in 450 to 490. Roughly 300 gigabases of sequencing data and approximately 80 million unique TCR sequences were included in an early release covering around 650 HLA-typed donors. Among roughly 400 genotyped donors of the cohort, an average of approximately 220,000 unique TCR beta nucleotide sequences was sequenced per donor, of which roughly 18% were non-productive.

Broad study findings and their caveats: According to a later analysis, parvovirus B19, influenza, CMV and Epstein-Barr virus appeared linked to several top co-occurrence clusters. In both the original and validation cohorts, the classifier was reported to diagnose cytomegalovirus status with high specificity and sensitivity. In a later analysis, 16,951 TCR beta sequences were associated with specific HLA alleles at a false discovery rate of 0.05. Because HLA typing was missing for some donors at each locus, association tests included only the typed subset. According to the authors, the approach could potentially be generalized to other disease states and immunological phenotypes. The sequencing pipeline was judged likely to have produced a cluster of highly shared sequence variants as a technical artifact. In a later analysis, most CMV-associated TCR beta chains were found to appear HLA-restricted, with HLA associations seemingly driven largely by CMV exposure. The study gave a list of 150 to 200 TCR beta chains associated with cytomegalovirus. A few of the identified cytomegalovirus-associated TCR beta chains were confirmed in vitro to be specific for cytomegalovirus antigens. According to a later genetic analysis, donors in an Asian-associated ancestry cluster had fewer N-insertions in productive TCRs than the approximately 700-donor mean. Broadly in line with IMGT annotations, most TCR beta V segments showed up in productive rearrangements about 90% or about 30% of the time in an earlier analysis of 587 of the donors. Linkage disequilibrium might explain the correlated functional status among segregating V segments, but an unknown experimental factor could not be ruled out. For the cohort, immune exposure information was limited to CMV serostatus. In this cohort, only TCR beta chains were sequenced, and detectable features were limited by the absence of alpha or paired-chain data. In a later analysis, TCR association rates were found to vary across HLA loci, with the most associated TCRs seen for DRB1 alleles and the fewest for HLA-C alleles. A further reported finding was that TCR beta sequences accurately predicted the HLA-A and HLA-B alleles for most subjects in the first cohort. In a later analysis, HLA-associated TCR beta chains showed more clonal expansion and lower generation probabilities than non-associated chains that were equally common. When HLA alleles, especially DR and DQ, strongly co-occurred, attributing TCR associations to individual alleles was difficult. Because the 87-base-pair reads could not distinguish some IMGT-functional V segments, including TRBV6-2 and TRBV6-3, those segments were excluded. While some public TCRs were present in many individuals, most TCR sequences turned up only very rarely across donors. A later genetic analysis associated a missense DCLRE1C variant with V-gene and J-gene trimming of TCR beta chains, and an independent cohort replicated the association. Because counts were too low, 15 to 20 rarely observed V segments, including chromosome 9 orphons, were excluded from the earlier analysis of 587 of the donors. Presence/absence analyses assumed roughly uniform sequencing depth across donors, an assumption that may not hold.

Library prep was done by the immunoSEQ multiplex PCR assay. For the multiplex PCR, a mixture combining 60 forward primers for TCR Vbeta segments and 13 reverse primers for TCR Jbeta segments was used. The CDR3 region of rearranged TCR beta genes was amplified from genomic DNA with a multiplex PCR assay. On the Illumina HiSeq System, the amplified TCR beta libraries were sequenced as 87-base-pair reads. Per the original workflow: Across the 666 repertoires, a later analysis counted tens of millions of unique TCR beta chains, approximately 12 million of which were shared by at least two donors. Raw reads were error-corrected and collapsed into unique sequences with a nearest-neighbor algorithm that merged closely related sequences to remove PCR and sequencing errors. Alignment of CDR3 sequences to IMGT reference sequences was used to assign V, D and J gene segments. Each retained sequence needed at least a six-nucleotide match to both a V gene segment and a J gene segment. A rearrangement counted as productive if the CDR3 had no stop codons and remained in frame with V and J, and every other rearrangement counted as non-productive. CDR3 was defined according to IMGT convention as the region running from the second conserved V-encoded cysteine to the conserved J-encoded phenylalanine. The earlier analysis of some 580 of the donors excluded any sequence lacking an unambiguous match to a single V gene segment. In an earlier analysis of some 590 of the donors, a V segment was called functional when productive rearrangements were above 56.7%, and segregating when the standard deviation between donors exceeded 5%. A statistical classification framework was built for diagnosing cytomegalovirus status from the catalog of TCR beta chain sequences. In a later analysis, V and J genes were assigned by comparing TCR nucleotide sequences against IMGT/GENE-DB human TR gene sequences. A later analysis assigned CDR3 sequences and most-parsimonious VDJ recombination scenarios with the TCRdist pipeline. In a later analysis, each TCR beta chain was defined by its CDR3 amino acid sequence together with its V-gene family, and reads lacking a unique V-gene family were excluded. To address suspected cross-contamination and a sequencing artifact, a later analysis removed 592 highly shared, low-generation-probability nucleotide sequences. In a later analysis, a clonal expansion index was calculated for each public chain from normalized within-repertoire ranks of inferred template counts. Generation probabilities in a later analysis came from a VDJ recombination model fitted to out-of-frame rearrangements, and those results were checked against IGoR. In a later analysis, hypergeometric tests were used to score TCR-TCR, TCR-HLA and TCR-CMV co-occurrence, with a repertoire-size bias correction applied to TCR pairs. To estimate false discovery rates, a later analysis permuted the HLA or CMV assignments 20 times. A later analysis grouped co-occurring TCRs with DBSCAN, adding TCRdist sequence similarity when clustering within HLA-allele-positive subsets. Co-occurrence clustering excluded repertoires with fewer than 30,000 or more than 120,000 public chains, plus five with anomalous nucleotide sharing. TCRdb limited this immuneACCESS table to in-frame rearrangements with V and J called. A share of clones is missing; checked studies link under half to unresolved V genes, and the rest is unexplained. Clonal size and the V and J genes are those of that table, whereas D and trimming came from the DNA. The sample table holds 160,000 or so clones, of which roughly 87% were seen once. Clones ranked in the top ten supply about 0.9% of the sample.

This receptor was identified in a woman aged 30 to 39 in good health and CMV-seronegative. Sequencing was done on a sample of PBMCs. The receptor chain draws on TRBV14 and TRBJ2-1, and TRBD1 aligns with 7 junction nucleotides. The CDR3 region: CASSQDRGLDNEQFF. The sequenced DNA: TGTGCCAGCAGCCAAGACAGGGGGTTAGATAATGAGCAGTTCTTC.